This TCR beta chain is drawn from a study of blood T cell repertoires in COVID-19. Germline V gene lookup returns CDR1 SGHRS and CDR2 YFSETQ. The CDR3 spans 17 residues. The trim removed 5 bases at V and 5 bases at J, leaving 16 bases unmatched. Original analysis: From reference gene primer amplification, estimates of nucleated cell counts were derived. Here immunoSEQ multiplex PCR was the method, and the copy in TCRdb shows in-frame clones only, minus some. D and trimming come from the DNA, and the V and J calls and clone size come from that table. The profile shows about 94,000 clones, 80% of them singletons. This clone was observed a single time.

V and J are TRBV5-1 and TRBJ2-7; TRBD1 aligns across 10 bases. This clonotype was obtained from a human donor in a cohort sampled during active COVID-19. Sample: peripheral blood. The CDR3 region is CASRGQGIPGAGNEQYF. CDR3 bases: TGCGCCAGCAGGGGACAGGGGATCCCGGGAGCCGGCAACGAGCAGTACTTC.